This T cell receptor beta chain was retrieved from a study of blood T cell repertoires in COVID-19. In the study overall: Spain, Italy and the United States supplied samples that represented acute and convalescent COVID-19.

Per germline, CDR1 KGHSH and CDR2 LQKENI. This CDR3 is built from 17 residues. Trimming removed 3 bases from V and 6 bases from J; junction bases left unmatched: 12. The method was immunoSEQ multiplex PCR; TCRdb's version includes in-frame clones alone and lacks a portion of them. Counted here are 40,000 to 45,000 clones, 70% to 90% occurring once; the ten biggest clones make up 6.2%. The chain has TRBV18 and TRBJ1-3, with 9 bases matching TRBD1. Sequenced input: peripheral blood. This receptor was identified in a human donor in a cohort sampled during active COVID-19. The CDR3, as DNA: TGTGCCAGCTCACCGACGTCCGGGACAGGGTTCATAAACACCATATATTTT. Translated: CASSPTSGTGFINTIYF.